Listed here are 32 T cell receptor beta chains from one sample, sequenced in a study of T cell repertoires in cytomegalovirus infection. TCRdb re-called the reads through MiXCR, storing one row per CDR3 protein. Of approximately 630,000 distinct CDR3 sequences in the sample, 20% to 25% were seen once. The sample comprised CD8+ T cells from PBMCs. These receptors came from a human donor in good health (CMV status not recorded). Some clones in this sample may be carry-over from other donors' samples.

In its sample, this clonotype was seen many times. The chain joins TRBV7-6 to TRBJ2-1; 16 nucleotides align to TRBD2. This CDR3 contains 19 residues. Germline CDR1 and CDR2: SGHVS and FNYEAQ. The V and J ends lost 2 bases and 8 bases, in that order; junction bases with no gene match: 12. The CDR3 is CASSLRGLAGGLGLDEQFF. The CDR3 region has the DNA TGTGCCAGCAGCTTAAGGGGACTAGCGGGGGGGCTGGGGTTGGATGAGCAGTTCTTC.

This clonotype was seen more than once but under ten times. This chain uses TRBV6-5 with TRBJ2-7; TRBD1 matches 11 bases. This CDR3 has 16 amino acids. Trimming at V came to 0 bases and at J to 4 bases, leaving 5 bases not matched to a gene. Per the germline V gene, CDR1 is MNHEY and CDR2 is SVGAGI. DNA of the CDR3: TGTGCCAGCAGTTACTCGGGGACAGGGGGTCGGTACGAGCAGTACTTC. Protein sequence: CASSYSGTGGRYEQYF.

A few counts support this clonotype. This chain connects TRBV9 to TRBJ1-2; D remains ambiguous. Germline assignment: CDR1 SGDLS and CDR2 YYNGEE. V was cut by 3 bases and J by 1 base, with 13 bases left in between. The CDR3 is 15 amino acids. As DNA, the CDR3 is TGTGCCAGCAGCGGCGACGGCAACTTTAACTATGGCTACACCTTC. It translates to CASSGDGNFNYGYTF.

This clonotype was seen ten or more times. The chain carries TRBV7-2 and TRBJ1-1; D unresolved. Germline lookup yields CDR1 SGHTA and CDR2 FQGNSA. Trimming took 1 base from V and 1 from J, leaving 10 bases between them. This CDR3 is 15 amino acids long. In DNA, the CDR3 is TGTGCCAGCAGCTTAGATTTGGGCCCGAACACTGAAGCTTTCTTT. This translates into CASSLDLGPNTEAFF.

Here the CDR3 reads CASSYYSNGEQYV. The CDR3 nucleotides are TGTGCCAGCAGTTACTACAGCAACGGAGAGCAGTACGTC. This chain joins TRBV6-2 or TRBV6-3 and TRBJ2-7; D is uncertain. CDR3 length: 13 amino acids. Trimming removed 1 base at V and 7 bases at J, with 11 bases between. Germline CDR1 is MNHEY and CDR2 is SVGEGT.

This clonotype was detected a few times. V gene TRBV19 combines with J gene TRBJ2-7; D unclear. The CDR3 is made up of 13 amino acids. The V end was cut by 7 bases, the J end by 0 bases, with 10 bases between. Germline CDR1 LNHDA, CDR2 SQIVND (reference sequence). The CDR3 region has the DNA TGTGCCAGTATCGCAGGCGACTCCTACGAGCAGTACTTC. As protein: CASIAGDSYEQYF.

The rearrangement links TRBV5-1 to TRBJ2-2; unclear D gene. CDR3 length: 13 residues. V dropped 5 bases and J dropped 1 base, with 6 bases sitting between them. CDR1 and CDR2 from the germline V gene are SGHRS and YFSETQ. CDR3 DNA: TGCGCCAGCAGGTCAGGGAACACCGGGGAGCTGTTTTTT. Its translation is CASRSGNTGELFF.

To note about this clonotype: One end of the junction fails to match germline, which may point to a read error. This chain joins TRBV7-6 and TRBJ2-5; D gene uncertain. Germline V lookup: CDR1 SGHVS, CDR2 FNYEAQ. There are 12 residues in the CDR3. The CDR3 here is CTSSLGDQTQYF. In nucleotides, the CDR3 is TGTACCAGCAGCTTAGGTGATCAGACCCAGTACTTC.

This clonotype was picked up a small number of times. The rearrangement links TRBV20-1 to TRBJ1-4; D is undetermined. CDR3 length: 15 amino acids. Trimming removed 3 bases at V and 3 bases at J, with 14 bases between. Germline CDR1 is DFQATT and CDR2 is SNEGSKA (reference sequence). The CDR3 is CSARRPGSSNEKLFF. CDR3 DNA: TGCAGTGCTAGGCGCCCGGGAAGCTCTAATGAAAAACTGTTTTTT.

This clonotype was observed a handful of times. The CDR3 loop reads CSVARRVSGANVLTF. CDR3 DNA: TGCAGCGTTGCCAGGAGGGTCTCTGGGGCCAACGTCCTGACTTTC. This chain uses TRBV29-1 with TRBJ2-6; weak D call: TRBD2 (6 bases). V was trimmed by 4 bases and J by 0 bases, leaving 10 bases between them. CDR1 is SQVTM and CDR2 is ANQGSEA in the germline V gene. The CDR3 length is 15 residues.

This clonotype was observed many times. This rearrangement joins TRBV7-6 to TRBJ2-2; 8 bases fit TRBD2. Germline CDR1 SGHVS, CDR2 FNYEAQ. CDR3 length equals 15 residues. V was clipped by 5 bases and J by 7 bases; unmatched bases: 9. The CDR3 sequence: CASSPGTGGDGELFF. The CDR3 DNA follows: TGTGCCAGCAGCCCAGGGACCGGGGGGGACGGGGAGCTGTTTTTT.

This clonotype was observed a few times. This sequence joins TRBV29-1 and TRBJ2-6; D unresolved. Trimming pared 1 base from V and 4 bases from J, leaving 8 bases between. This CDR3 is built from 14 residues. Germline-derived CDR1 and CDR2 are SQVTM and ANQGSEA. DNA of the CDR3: TGCAGCGTTGAAGGGGTGAAAGGGGCCAACGTCCTGACTTTC. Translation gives CSVEGVKGANVLTF.

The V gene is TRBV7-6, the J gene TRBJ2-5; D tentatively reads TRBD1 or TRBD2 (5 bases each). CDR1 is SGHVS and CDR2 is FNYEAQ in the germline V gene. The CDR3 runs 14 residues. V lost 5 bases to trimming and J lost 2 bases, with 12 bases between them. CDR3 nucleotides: TGTGCCAGCAGCCTCAGGTGGGGGCAAGAGACCCAGTACTTC. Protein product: CASSLRWGQETQYF.

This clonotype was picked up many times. CDR3 sequence (DNA): TGTGCCAGCAGCTGGAGCGGGGGGGCCCACGAGCAGTACTTC. Translating gives CASSWSGGAHEQYF. V usage is TRBV7-2 and J usage is TRBJ2-7, with 10 bases lining up with TRBD2. Germline V gives CDR1 SGHTA, CDR2 FQGNSA. J was trimmed by 5 bases and V by 4 bases; bases with no gene match: 5. This CDR3 comprises 14 residues.

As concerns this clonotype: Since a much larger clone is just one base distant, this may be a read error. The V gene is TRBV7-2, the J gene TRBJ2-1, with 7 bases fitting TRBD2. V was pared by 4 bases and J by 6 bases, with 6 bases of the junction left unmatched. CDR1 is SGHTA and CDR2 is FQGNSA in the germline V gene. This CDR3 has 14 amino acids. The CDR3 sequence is CASSSGLVGNEQFF. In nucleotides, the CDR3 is TGTGCCAGCAGCTCCGGACTAGTCGGCAATGAGCAGTTCTTC.

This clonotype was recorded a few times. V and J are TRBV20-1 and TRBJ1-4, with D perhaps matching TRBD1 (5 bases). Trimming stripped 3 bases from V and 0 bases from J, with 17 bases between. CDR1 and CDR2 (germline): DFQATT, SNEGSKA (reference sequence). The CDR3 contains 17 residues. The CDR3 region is CSASGVAGVPTNEKLFF. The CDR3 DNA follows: TGCAGTGCTAGCGGGGTCGCGGGGGTACCAACTAATGAAAAACTGTTTTTT.

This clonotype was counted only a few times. The CDR3 protein is CASSPETVYGYTF. As DNA, the CDR3 is TGTGCCAGCAGCCCCGAGACAGTCTATGGCTACACCTTC. The chain couples TRBV14 to TRBJ1-2, with D perhaps matching TRBD1 (5 bases). Trimming removed 4 bases at V and 4 bases at J, with 10 bases between. Germline values: CDR1 SGHDN, CDR2 FVKESK. This CDR3 has 13 residues. Based on the CDR3 plus reference TRBV14 and TRBJ1-2, the full variable domain is EAGVTQFPSHSVIEKGQTVTLRCDPISGHDNLYWYRRVMGKEIKFLLHFVKESKQDESGMPNNRFLAERTGGTYSTLKVQPAELEDSGVYFCASSPETVYGYTFGSGTRLTVV.

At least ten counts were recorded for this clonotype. The CDR3 coding sequence is TGCAGCGTTGTTACAGGGAGAACTGAAGCTTTCTTT. This translates into CSVVTGRTEAFF. The chain combines TRBV29-1 with TRBJ1-1; tentative D call: TRBD1 (6 bases). The V gene lost 4 bases and the J gene lost 5 bases, with 11 bases spanning the gap. The length of the CDR3 is 12 residues. CDR1 SQVTM and CDR2 ANQGSEA come from the germline V gene.

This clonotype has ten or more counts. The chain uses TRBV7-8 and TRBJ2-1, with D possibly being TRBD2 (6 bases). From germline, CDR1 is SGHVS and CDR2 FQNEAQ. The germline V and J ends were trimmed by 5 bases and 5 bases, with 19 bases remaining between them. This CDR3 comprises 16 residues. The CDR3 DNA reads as TGTGCCAGCAGCCACCAAGCGGGCTCCAAAAACAATGAGCAGTTCTTC. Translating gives CASSHQAGSKNNEQFF.

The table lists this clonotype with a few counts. In DNA, the CDR3 is TGTGCCAGCAGTTCCGGGGGTATCAATGAGCAGTTCTTC. Translating it yields CASSSGGINEQFF. The V call is TRBV6-2 or TRBV6-3, the J call TRBJ2-1; TRBD2 is a possible D gene (6 bases). CDR3 size: 13 residues. The ends were cut back, 4 bases at V and 6 bases at J, with 10 bases in the middle. Germline-derived CDR1 and CDR2 are MNHEY and SVGEGT.

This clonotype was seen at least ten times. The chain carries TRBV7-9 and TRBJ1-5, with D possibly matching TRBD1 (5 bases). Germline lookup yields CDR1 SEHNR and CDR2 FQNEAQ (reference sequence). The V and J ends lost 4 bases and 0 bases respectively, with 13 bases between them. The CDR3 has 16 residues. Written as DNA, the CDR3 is TGTGCCAGCAGCTCATCTGACAGATATAGCAATCAGCCCCAGCATTTT. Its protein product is CASSSSDRYSNQPQHF.

The CDR3, as DNA: TGTGCCAGCAGCTTAAGTAGCGGGGGGGCCATTACCTTAAACAATGAGCAGTTCTTC. Translation: CASSLSSGGAITLNNEQFF. The rearrangement uses TRBV7-6 and TRBJ2-1; 11 positions agree with TRBD2. With V trimmed by 2 bases and J by 5 bases, 14 bases remained unmatched. The CDR3 covers 19 residues. CDR1 is SGHVS and CDR2 is FNYEAQ in the germline V gene.

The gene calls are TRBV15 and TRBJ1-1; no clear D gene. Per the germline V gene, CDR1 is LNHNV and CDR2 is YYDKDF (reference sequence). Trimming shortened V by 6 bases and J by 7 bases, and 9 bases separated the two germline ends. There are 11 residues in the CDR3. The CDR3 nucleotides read TGTGCCACCAGGTCTCGGGTTGAAGCTTTCTTT. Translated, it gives CATRSRVEAFF.

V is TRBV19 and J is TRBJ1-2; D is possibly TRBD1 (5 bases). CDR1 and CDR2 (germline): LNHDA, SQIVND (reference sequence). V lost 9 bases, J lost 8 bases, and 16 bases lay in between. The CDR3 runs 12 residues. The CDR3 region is CASRLSGDGYTF. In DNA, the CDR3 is TGTGCCAGCCGTCTCTCCGGGGACGGCTACACCTTC.

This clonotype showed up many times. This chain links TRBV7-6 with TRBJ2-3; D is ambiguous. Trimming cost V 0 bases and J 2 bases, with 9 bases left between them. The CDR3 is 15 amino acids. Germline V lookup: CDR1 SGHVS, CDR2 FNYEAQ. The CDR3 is CASSLAGAYTDTQYF. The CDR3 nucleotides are TGTGCCAGCAGCTTAGCTGGAGCCTACACAGATACGCAGTATTTT. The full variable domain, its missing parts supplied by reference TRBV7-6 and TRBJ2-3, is GAGVSQSPRYKVTKRGQDVALRCDPISGHVSLYWYRQALGQGPEFLTYFNYEAQQDKSGLPNDRFSAERPEGSISTLTIQRTEQRDSAMYRCASSLAGAYTDTQYFGPGTRLTVL.

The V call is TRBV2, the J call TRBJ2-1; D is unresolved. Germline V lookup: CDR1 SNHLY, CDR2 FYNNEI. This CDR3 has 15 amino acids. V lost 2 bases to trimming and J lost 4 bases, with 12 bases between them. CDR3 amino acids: CASSESAATYNEQFF. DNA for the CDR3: TGTGCCAGCAGTGAATCGGCAGCCACTTACAATGAGCAGTTCTTC.

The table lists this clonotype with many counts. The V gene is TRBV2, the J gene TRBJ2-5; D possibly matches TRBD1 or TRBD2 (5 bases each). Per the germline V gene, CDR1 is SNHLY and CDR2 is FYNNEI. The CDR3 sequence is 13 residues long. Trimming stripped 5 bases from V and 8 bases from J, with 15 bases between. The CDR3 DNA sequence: TGTGCCAGCAGTTCTCGGGACCCCGGCACCCAGTACTTC. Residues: CASSSRDPGTQYF.

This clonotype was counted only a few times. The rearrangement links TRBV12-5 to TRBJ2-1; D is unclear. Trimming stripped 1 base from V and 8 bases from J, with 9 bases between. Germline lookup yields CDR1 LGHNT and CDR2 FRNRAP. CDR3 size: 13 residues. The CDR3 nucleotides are TGTGCTAGTGGTTTGGACCCCCCGGATGAGCAGTTCTTC. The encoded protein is CASGLDPPDEQFF.

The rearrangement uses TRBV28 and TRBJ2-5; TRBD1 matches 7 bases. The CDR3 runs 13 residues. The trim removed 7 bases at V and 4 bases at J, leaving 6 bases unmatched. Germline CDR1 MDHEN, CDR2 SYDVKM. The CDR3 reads CASIPRGRETQYF. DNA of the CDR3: TGTGCCAGCATCCCAAGGGGGCGAGAGACCCAGTACTTC.

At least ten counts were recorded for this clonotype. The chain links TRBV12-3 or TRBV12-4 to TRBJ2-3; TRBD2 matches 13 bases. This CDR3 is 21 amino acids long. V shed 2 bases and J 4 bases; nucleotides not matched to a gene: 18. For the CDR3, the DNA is TGTGCCAGCAGTTTACAGCCCGGGACTAGCGGGGCCACCCGCCTCGCAGATACGCAGTATTTT. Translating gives CASSLQPGTSGATRLADTQYF.

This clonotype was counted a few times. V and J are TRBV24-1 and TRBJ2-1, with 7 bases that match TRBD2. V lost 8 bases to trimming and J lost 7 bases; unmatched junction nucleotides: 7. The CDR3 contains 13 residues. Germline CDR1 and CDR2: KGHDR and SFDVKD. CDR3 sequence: CATMGLGGNEQFF. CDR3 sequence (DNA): TGTGCCACCATGGGCCTCGGGGGGAATGAGCAGTTCTTC.

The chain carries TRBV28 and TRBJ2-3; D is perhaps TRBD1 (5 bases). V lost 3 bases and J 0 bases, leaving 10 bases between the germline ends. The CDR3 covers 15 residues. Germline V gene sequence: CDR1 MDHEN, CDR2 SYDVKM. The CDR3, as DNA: TGTGCCAGCAGTTTCCGCAGGGAAAGCACAGATACGCAGTATTTT. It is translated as CASSFRRESTDTQYF. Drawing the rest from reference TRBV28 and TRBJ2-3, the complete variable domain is DVKVTQSSRYLVKRTGEKVFLECVQDMDHENMFWYRQDPGLGLRLIYFSYDVKMKEKGDIPEGYSVSREKKERFSLILESASTNQTSMYLCASSFRRESTDTQYFGPGTRLTVL.